Following are 11 T cell receptor beta chains from one sample sequenced in a study of technical replicates of blood from several donors. TCRdb keeps only in-frame clones here, not all; method: immunoSEQ multiplex PCR. Among around 86,000 clones listed, around 96% were seen once. The sequenced material came from T cells isolated from PBMCs. The receptors here all came from a human donor in good health.

This chain uses TRBV6-6 with TRBJ2-1; 9 nucleotides align to TRBD1. The junction had 4 bases not matched to a gene; V was cut back by 6 bases and J by 4 bases. CDR1 and CDR2 (germline): MNHNY, SVGAGI (reference sequence). The CDR3 is 14 residues long. The CDR3 reads CASRLQGAYNEQFF. The DNA of the CDR3 is TGTGCCAGCAGGTTACAGGGGGCATACAATGAGCAGTTCTTC.

The chain joins TRBV9 to TRBJ2-1; D possibly corresponds to TRBD2 (7 bases). Per the germline V gene, CDR1 is SGDLS and CDR2 is YYNGEE. Trimming took off 0 bases at V and 7 bases at J, with 17 bases between the two ends. CDR3 length: 16 amino acids. CDR3 residues: CASSVVGGEGLNEQFF. The DNA of the CDR3 is TGTGCCAGCAGCGTAGTAGGGGGGGAGGGCCTAAATGAGCAGTTCTTC. The full variable domain, its missing parts supplied by reference TRBV9 and TRBJ2-1, is DSGVTQTPKHLITATGQRVTLRCSPRSGDLSVYWYQQSLDQGLQFLIQYYNGEERAKGNILERFSAQQFPDLHSELNLSSLELGDSALYFCASSVVGGEGLNEQFFGPGTRLTVL.

The chain combines TRBV9 with TRBJ1-1; TRBD1 aligns across 8 bases. V lost 2 bases, J lost 1 base, and 4 bases stayed unmatched. Germline V gene data show CDR1 as SGDLS and CDR2 as YYNGEE. This CDR3 contains 15 residues. The CDR3 DNA reads TGTGCCAGCAGCGTTGGACAGGGAGGGAACACTGAAGCTTTCTTT. Its protein is CASSVGQGGNTEAFF.

This clone came up once. The gene calls are TRBV27 and TRBJ2-1; TRBD2 matches at 8 bases. Germline V lookup: CDR1 MNHEY, CDR2 SMNVEV (reference sequence). The CDR3 covers 15 residues. The V segment lost 2 bases and the J segment 3 bases; nucleotides outside the gene matches: 3. Written as DNA, the CDR3 is TGTGCCAGCAGTTTAGGTAGCGGGGACTACAATGAGCAGTTCTTC. Protein sequence: CASSLGSGDYNEQFF.

The chain couples TRBV6-5 to TRBJ1-5; D is undetermined. V lost 0 bases, J lost 2 bases, and 5 bases lay in between. The CDR3 loop spans 14 amino acids. CDR1 MNHEY and CDR2 SVGAGI come from the germline V gene. CDR3 sequence: CASSYSQGNQPQHF. The DNA for the CDR3 is TGTGCCAGCAGTTACTCGCAGGGCAATCAGCCCCAGCATTTT.

The chain employs TRBV6-4 and TRBJ1-2, with TRBD1 matching 7 bases. CDR1 is MRHNA and CDR2 is SNTAGT in the germline V gene. V lost 2 bases and J lost 6; bases outside the gene matches: 6. The CDR3 covers 14 residues. CDR3 residues: CASSDGQAGNGYTF. The CDR3 DNA sequence: TGTGCCAGCAGTGACGGACAGGCGGGGAATGGCTACACCTTC.

This clone showed up just once. The J gene is TRBJ1-4, the V gene TRBV5-1; the match to TRBD1 covers 9 bases. CDR1 is SGHRS and CDR2 is YFSETQ in the germline V gene. V dropped 7 bases and J dropped 8; count of bases not matched to a gene: 6. This CDR3 has 13 amino acids. The CDR3 is CASGTGLGEKLFF. CDR3 in DNA: TGCGCCAGCGGGACAGGGTTGGGCGAAAAACTGTTTTTT.

The genes are TRBV6-1 and TRBJ1-1; D is perhaps TRBD1 (6 bases). The CDR3 extends over 13 amino acids. CDR1 and CDR2 from the germline V gene are MNHNS and SASEGT. Trimming left V 6 bases short and J 4 bases short, with 12 bases between. For the CDR3, the DNA is TGTGCCAGCAGAGACACAGGGAGCACTGAAGCTTTCTTT. It codes for CASRDTGSTEAFF.

The chain links TRBV9 to TRBJ1-1; TRBD1 agrees at 7 bases. The CDR3 spans 15 residues. Looked up from germline, CDR1 is SGDLS and CDR2 is YYNGEE. The V gene end was trimmed by 0 bases and the J gene end by 0 bases; junction bases not matched to a gene: 2. The DNA for the CDR3 is TGTGCCAGCAGCGTAGCGGGACAGTTGAACACTGAAGCTTTCTTT. It yields the protein CASSVAGQLNTEAFF. The variable domain in full, completed from reference TRBV9 and TRBJ1-1, reads DSGVTQTPKHLITATGQRVTLRCSPRSGDLSVYWYQQSLDQGLQFLIQYYNGEERAKGNILERFSAQQFPDLHSELNLSSLELGDSALYFCASSVAGQLNTEAFFGQGTRLTVV.

The CDR3 protein is CASSTEDRKYTDTQYF. CDR3 bases: TGTGCCAGCAGTACAGAGGACAGAAAATACACAGATACGCAGTATTTT. This chain uses TRBV5-4 with TRBJ2-3; the D gene is possibly TRBD1 (6 bases). The CDR3 runs to 16 residues. Trimming removed 5 bases at V and 2 bases at J, with 18 bases between. CDR1 and CDR2 (germline): SGHNT, YYREEE (reference sequence). Filled out from reference TRBV5-4 and TRBJ2-3, the complete variable domain reads ETGVTQSPTHLIKTRGQQVTLRCSSQSGHNTVSWYQQALGQGPQFIFQYYREEENGRGNFPPRFSGLQFPNYSSELNVNALELDDSALYLCASSTEDRKYTDTQYFGPGTRLTVL.

The chain is built from TRBV7-3 and TRBJ1-2; 9 bases agree with TRBD1. The CDR3 contains 15 residues. Germline CDR1 SGHTA, CDR2 FQGTGA. The J segment lost 6 bases and the V segment lost 1 base, leaving 6 bases of the junction unmatched. The CDR3 DNA reads TGTGCCAGCAGCTTAAGGACAGGGGCCCAGGATGGCTACACCTTC. It is translated as CASSLRTGAQDGYTF.